This T cell receptor (beta chain) was recovered during a study of control samples from healthy donors and cancer patients. TCRdb's table, derived via immunoSEQ multiplex PCR, lists solely in-frame clones and lacks some. The sample shows fewer than 200,000 clones, 93% of them seen only once. CDR1 and CDR2 from the germline V gene are SGHVS and FQNEAQ. The CDR3 length is 13 residues. V dropped 1 base and J dropped 1 base, with 4 bases sitting between them. The source is a woman in her sixties in good health. Sequencing used blood. The rearrangement links TRBV7-8 to TRBJ1-2; no reliable D call. CDR3 amino acids: CASSLVNNYGYTF. In DNA form, the CDR3 reads TGTGCCAGCAGCTTAGTCAATAACTATGGCTACACCTTC. Filled out from reference TRBV7-8 and TRBJ1-2, the complete variable domain reads GAGVSQSPRYKVAKRGQDVALRCDPISGHVSLFWYQQALGQGPEFLTYFQNEAQLDKSGLPSDRFFAERPEGSVSTLKIQRTQQEDSAVYLCASSLVNNYGYTFGSGTRLTVV.